This is a list of T cell receptor beta chains from one sample in a study of T cell clonotyping in hematopoietic cell transplantation. Only in-frame clones appear in the TCRdb table, and some are missing; sequencing was by immunoSEQ multiplex PCR. The data show 35,000 to 50,000 clones, 85% seen once. The input for sequencing was peripheral blood mononuclear cells, taken before stem cell transplant. These receptors all come from a man aged 55 to 70 with acute myeloid leukemia. Some clones in this sample may be carry-over from other donors' samples. Both conserved end residues are part of each CDR3. The order of the fields is CDR3 DNA, CDR3 protein, CDR3 length, clone size, V gene, D gene, J gene. D genes are given only for firm matches. Clone size is given for some rows only: seen once, a few or many times, or a class if the clone is expanded.

CDR3nt: TGTGCCAGCAGCCCGAGGGGGCGGGACAGGGCCCACAATGAGCAGTTCTTC; CDR3aa: CASSPRGRDRAHNEQFF; len: 17; abundance: few; v_gene: TRBV5-8; d_gene: TRBD1; j_gene: TRBJ2-1
CDR3nt: TGCAGTGCTATAAAACAAGAGACCCAGTACTTC; CDR3aa: CSAIKQETQYF; len: 11; abundance: -; v_gene: TRBV20-1; d_gene: -; j_gene: TRBJ2-5
CDR3nt: TGTGCCAGCAGTTCCCTTTGGACCTCCGGGACTAGCGGTTACGAGCAGTACTTC; CDR3aa: CASSSLWTSGTSGYEQYF; len: 18; abundance: -; v_gene: TRBV28; d_gene: TRBD2; j_gene: TRBJ2-7
CDR3nt: TGCAGCATTGGAACCGGGACGGGGAAAAAATATGGCTACACCTTC; CDR3aa: CSIGTGTGKKYGYTF; len: 15; abundance: -; v_gene: TRBV29-1; d_gene: -; j_gene: TRBJ1-2
CDR3nt: TGTGCCAGCAGCTTAATGGGCGGGGGGTCCTTATACAATGAGCAGTTCTTC; CDR3aa: CASSLMGGGSLYNEQFF; len: 17; abundance: -; v_gene: TRBV11-3; d_gene: TRBD2; j_gene: TRBJ2-1
CDR3nt: TGTGCCAGCAGCCAAGTCGCGGGGGTCAGGACCGGGGAGCTGTTTTTT; CDR3aa: CASSQVAGVRTGELFF; len: 16; abundance: few; v_gene: TRBV14; d_gene: TRBD2; j_gene: TRBJ2-2
CDR3nt: TGTGCCAGCAGCTTAACCCTAGACGGAGACAGGGACTATGGCTACACCTTC; CDR3aa: CASSLTLDGDRDYGYTF; len: 17; abundance: -; v_gene: TRBV11-3; d_gene: TRBD1; j_gene: TRBJ1-2
CDR3nt: TGTGCCAGCAGTGAAAGGCCTCTCAGGGCCAAAAACATTCAGTACTTC; CDR3aa: CASSERPLRAKNIQYF; len: 16; abundance: -; v_gene: TRBV2; d_gene: -; j_gene: TRBJ2-4
CDR3nt: TGTGCCAGCACCCTGACTAGCGGCACAGATACGCAGTATTTT; CDR3aa: CASTLTSGTDTQYF; len: 14; abundance: -; v_gene: TRBV7-8; d_gene: TRBD2; j_gene: TRBJ2-3
CDR3nt: TGTGCCAGCAGCTTAGGACAGTTCGGGACAGCATACGAGCAGTACTTC; CDR3aa: CASSLGQFGTAYEQYF; len: 16; abundance: -; v_gene: TRBV7-6; d_gene: TRBD1; j_gene: TRBJ2-7
CDR3nt: TGTGCCAGCAGCTTAACCGGGGTGAGCTCCTACGAGCAGTACTTC; CDR3aa: CASSLTGVSSYEQYF; len: 15; abundance: -; v_gene: TRBV11-3; d_gene: -; j_gene: TRBJ2-7
CDR3nt: TGCACCAGCAACACCGGACTGGGGAACGAGCAGTACTTC; CDR3aa: CTSNTGLGNEQYF; len: 13; abundance: -; v_gene: TRBV1; d_gene: -; j_gene: TRBJ2-7
CDR3nt: TGTGCCTGGAGTACGGACAGGATTAATGAAAAACTGTTTTTT; CDR3aa: CAWSTDRINEKLFF; len: 14; abundance: -; v_gene: TRBV30; d_gene: TRBD1; j_gene: TRBJ1-4
CDR3nt: TGTGCCAGCAGCGGCGCTGGACAGCCGTCGGGGGAGCAGTACTTC; CDR3aa: CASSGAGQPSGEQYF; len: 15; abundance: -; v_gene: TRBV5-5; d_gene: -; j_gene: TRBJ2-7
CDR3nt: TGTGCCAGCAGTGACGAGCGGGGGGGCCGAGGCATGGCACAAGAGACCCAGTACTTC; CDR3aa: CASSDERGGRGMAQETQYF; len: 19; abundance: -; v_gene: TRBV2; d_gene: TRBD2; j_gene: TRBJ2-5
CDR3nt: TGTGCCAGCAGCCAGCGAGGATTTCTGGAGACCCAGTACTTC; CDR3aa: CASSQRGFLETQYF; len: 14; abundance: -; v_gene: TRBV7-6; d_gene: -; j_gene: TRBJ2-5
CDR3nt: TGCGCCAGCCGGGGGGACAGGGCGAACACCGGGGAGCTGTTTTTT; CDR3aa: CASRGDRANTGELFF; len: 15; abundance: few; v_gene: TRBV5-1; d_gene: TRBD1; j_gene: TRBJ2-2
CDR3nt: TGTGCCAGTAGTACCGACACTAGCGAGACCCAGTACTTC; CDR3aa: CASSTDTSETQYF; len: 13; abundance: -; v_gene: TRBV19; d_gene: -; j_gene: TRBJ2-5
CDR3nt: TGTGCCAGCAGCTCTCTTGGAACAGACCGAACCTACGAGCAGTACTTC; CDR3aa: CASSSLGTDRTYEQYF; len: 16; abundance: few; v_gene: TRBV7-9; d_gene: -; j_gene: TRBJ2-7
CDR3nt: TGCGCCAGCAGCTTGGTGGGCGGGCAGGGCTACGAGCAGTACTTC; CDR3aa: CASSLVGGQGYEQYF; len: 15; abundance: -; v_gene: TRBV5-1; d_gene: -; j_gene: TRBJ2-7
CDR3nt: TGTGCCAGCAGCGCTACGGGGGGCATTGCCTACGAGCAGTACTTC; CDR3aa: CASSATGGIAYEQYF; len: 15; abundance: -; v_gene: TRBV28; d_gene: -; j_gene: TRBJ2-7
CDR3nt: TGTGCCAGCAGCTTAGTAGCGGGGGGACACAGCTCCTATAATTCACCCCTCCACTTT; CDR3aa: CASSLVAGGHSSYNSPLHF; len: 19; abundance: -; v_gene: TRBV7-8; d_gene: -; j_gene: TRBJ1-6
CDR3nt: TGTGCCAGCAGCAAAGGGCAGAAGCTGGACAGGGGAAGCACAGATACGCAGTATTTT; CDR3aa: CASSKGQKLDRGSTDTQYF; len: 19; abundance: -; v_gene: TRBV21-1; d_gene: -; j_gene: TRBJ2-3
CDR3nt: TGTGCCAGCAGTTACTCCAAGGCGTCTGGGGCCAACGTCCTGACTTTC; CDR3aa: CASSYSKASGANVLTF; len: 16; abundance: -; v_gene: TRBV6-6; d_gene: -; j_gene: TRBJ2-6
CDR3nt: TGCGCCAGCAGTGAGTCGGGACATCACAGCAATCAGCCCCAGCATTTT; CDR3aa: CASSESGHHSNQPQHF; len: 16; abundance: -; v_gene: TRBV10-1; d_gene: -; j_gene: TRBJ1-5
CDR3nt: TGTGCCAGCAGTGAACAGGGAATCGAGAGTTCACCCCTCCACTTT; CDR3aa: CASSEQGIESSPLHF; len: 15; abundance: -; v_gene: TRBV6-1; d_gene: -; j_gene: TRBJ1-6
CDR3nt: TGCGCCAGCAGCCAAGATCCTGGACAGAGCTCCTACAATGAGCAGTTCTTC; CDR3aa: CASSQDPGQSSYNEQFF; len: 17; abundance: -; v_gene: TRBV4-1; d_gene: -; j_gene: TRBJ2-1
CDR3nt: TGCGCCAGCAGCTTAGGACAGGAGGATCAGCCCCAGCATTTT; CDR3aa: CASSLGQEDQPQHF; len: 14; abundance: once; v_gene: TRBV5-1; d_gene: TRBD1; j_gene: TRBJ1-5
CDR3nt: TGTGCCAGCAGTCCCACTGCCTGGTACAATGAGCAGTTCTTC; CDR3aa: CASSPTAWYNEQFF; len: 14; abundance: -; v_gene: TRBV7-8; d_gene: -; j_gene: TRBJ2-1
CDR3nt: TGCGCCAGCAGCCAGTTCCTGCGGGACAGGGGTTCCTACGAGCAGTACTTC; CDR3aa: CASSQFLRDRGSYEQYF; len: 17; abundance: -; v_gene: TRBV4-1; d_gene: TRBD1; j_gene: TRBJ2-7
CDR3nt: TGTGCCAGCTCCTTCACTAAAGGGGGGTACGAGCAGTACTTC; CDR3aa: CASSFTKGGYEQYF; len: 14; abundance: -; v_gene: TRBV27; d_gene: -; j_gene: TRBJ2-7
CDR3nt: TGTGCCAGCAGTGGGGGGACTGGGGGATATGAGCAGTTCTTC; CDR3aa: CASSGGTGGYEQFF; len: 14; abundance: -; v_gene: TRBV6-1; d_gene: -; j_gene: TRBJ2-1
CDR3nt: TGTGCCAGCAGGGGGGAAGCCTACGAGCAGTACTTC; CDR3aa: CASRGEAYEQYF; len: 12; abundance: few; v_gene: TRBV6-1; d_gene: -; j_gene: TRBJ2-7
CDR3nt: TGCGCCAGCAGCTATTCCGGGACAGGGGAGACCCAGTACTTC; CDR3aa: CASSYSGTGETQYF; len: 14; abundance: -; v_gene: TRBV5-1; d_gene: TRBD1; j_gene: TRBJ2-5
CDR3nt: TGTGCCAGCAGCTCTGAGACAGGTTGGCAGCCCCAGCATTTT; CDR3aa: CASSSETGWQPQHF; len: 14; abundance: -; v_gene: TRBV7-2; d_gene: -; j_gene: TRBJ1-5
CDR3nt: TGTGCCAGCTTTACGGTCAACTATGGCTACACCTTC; CDR3aa: CASFTVNYGYTF; len: 12; abundance: -; v_gene: TRBV28; d_gene: -; j_gene: TRBJ1-2
CDR3nt: TGCGCCAGCAGCAATAACGCCGGGACAGGGAGATACGAGCAGTACTTC; CDR3aa: CASSNNAGTGRYEQYF; len: 16; abundance: -; v_gene: TRBV5-1; d_gene: TRBD1; j_gene: TRBJ2-7
CDR3nt: TGTGCCAGCAGTGACTGGCCCTCCTTAGGAGAGACCCAGTACTTC; CDR3aa: CASSDWPSLGETQYF; len: 15; abundance: few; v_gene: TRBV6-1; d_gene: -; j_gene: TRBJ2-5
CDR3nt: TGTGCCAGCGCTGAAGTAAGCGGTCCAGGGAGGGAGCAGTACTTC; CDR3aa: CASAEVSGPGREQYF; len: 15; abundance: -; v_gene: TRBV28; d_gene: -; j_gene: TRBJ2-7
CDR3nt: TGTGCCAGCAGCAACGACTACGGAAGCTACGAGCAGTACTTC; CDR3aa: CASSNDYGSYEQYF; len: 14; abundance: -; v_gene: TRBV7-9; d_gene: -; j_gene: TRBJ2-7
CDR3nt: TGTGCCAGCAGTTTAATTGGAGCGCCGGGCACCTACGAGCAGTACTTC; CDR3aa: CASSLIGAPGTYEQYF; len: 16; abundance: -; v_gene: TRBV28; d_gene: -; j_gene: TRBJ2-7
CDR3nt: TGTGCCAGCAGTTTTTCGGCTCAGGTTCAGCCCCAGCATTTT; CDR3aa: CASSFSAQVQPQHF; len: 14; abundance: -; v_gene: TRBV27; d_gene: -; j_gene: TRBJ1-5
CDR3nt: TGTGCCAGCAGCTTAGGGCTTTGGGGGTTTGAAGGTACTGAAGCTTTCTTT; CDR3aa: CASSLGLWGFEGTEAFF; len: 17; abundance: -; v_gene: TRBV11-3; d_gene: -; j_gene: TRBJ1-1
CDR3nt: TGTGCCATCAGTGACCCGGGTAATGGCTACACCTTC; CDR3aa: CAISDPGNGYTF; len: 12; abundance: few; v_gene: TRBV10-3; d_gene: -; j_gene: TRBJ1-2
CDR3nt: TGTGCCAGCAGCGTAGAACTTGGTCGTGGCGCCAATGGCTACACCTTC; CDR3aa: CASSVELGRGANGYTF; len: 16; abundance: -; v_gene: TRBV9; d_gene: -; j_gene: TRBJ1-2